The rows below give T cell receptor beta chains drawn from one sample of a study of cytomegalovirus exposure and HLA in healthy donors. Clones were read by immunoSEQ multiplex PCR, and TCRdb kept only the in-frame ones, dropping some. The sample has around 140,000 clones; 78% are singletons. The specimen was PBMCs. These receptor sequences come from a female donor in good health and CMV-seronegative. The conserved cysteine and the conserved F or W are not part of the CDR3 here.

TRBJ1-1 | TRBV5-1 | ASSVGTVNTEAF
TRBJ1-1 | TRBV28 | ASSFEYRGGEAF
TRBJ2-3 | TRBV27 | ASSLTSTDTQY
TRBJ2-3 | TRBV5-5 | ASSLDGREDTQY
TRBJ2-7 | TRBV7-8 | ASSLASSYEQY
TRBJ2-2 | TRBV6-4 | ASKVEGNTGELF
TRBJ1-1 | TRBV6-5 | ASSYAKNTEAF
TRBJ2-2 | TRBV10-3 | AISEGQGGNGELF
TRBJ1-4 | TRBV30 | AWSVPGGGEKLF
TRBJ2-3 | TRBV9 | ASSASRDTQY
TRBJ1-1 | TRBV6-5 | ASTQFLGLHTEAF
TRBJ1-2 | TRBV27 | ASSFRENYGYT
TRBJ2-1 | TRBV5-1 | ASSPQGGSYNEQF
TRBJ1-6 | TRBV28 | ASSFDRTPLH
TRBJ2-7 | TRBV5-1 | ASSYGGGTNYEQY
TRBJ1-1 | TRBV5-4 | ASSLDRGTEAF
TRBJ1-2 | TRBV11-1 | ASSPGQGATNYGYT
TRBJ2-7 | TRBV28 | ASSPGGGRSYEQY
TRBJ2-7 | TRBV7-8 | ASSSTYEQY
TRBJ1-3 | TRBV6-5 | ASRVGLSGNTIY
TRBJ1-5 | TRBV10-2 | ASRPGTGSNQPQH
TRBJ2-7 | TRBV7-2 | ASSLAGAYEQY
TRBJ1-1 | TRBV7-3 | ASSLVPGGSTEAF
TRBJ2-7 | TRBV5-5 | ASSRTGYEQY
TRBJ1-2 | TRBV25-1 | ASSDSGQQYYGYT
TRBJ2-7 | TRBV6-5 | ASSFLGTGGRYEQY
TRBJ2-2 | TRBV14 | ASSQLAGVAGELF
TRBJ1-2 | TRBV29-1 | SVDGQGGGDGYT
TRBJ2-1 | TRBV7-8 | ASSPQQLAGFDEQF
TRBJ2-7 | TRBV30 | AWIFKGLAGSHYEQY
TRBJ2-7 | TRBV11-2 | ASNGGTGGYEQY
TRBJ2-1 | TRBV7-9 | ASIGTSGSDGEQF
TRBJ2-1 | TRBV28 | ASRDRTGYNEQF
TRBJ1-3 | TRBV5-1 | ASSWTDSGNTIY
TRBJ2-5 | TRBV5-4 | ASSPGTSGGQETQY
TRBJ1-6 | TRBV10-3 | AISKQGSAPLH
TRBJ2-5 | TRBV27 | ASQKLISGGRRGETQY
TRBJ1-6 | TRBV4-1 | ASSQEELDNSPLH
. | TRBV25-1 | ASSEFQGHEQY
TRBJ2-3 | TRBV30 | AWSRGGTDTQY
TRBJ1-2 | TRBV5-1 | ASSNRTGGIYGYT